The rows below give T cell receptor beta chains drawn from one sample of a study of blood T cell repertoires in COVID-19. Assay used: immunoSEQ multiplex PCR; TCRdb lists only in-frame clones, some missing. The sample includes 230,000 or so clones, roughly 85% of them seen just once. The source material was PBMCs or T cells enriched from blood (not recorded which). Source of these receptors: a woman in her thirties or forties with acute COVID-19. The CDR3 runs from the conserved cysteine through the conserved F or W. D genes are given only for firm matches. Size tells how often a clone was seen (once, few, many) or the class of an expanded clone, and some rows leave it out.

cdr3_nt: TGTGCCAGTGGGGGGGACAGGAGCCAAGAGACCCAGTACTTC; cdr3_aa: CASGGDRSQETQYF; j_call: TRBJ2-5; clone_size: .; cdr3_length: 14; d_call: .; v_call: TRBV6-5
cdr3_nt: TGTGCCAGCAGCCTCACGGGGGGATACCAAGAGACCCAGTACTTC; cdr3_aa: CASSLTGGYQETQYF; j_call: TRBJ2-5; clone_size: .; cdr3_length: 15; d_call: TRBD2; v_call: TRBV7-2
cdr3_nt: TGCGCCAGCAGCTTGGTACAGGGAGACACCGGGGAGCTGTTTTTT; cdr3_aa: CASSLVQGDTGELFF; j_call: TRBJ2-2; clone_size: .; cdr3_length: 15; d_call: .; v_call: TRBV5-1
cdr3_nt: TGTGCCAGCAGCTTAGAGTCCGGGGAAGCTTTCTTT; cdr3_aa: CASSLESGEAFF; j_call: TRBJ1-1; clone_size: .; cdr3_length: 12; d_call: .; v_call: TRBV7-9
cdr3_nt: TGTGCCAGCAGTTACGGAGCGGATCAGCCCCAGCATTTT; cdr3_aa: CASSYGADQPQHF; j_call: TRBJ1-5; clone_size: .; cdr3_length: 13; d_call: .; v_call: TRBV6-5
cdr3_nt: TGTGCCAGCATCACCGGGACAGCACTGCGAAACACTGAAGCTTTCTTT; cdr3_aa: CASITGTALRNTEAFF; j_call: TRBJ1-1; clone_size: .; cdr3_length: 16; d_call: TRBD1; v_call: TRBV7-9
cdr3_nt: TGTGCCAGCAGTTTTAGGGGGGGGAATAGCAATCAGCCCCAGCATTTT; cdr3_aa: CASSFRGGNSNQPQHF; j_call: TRBJ1-5; clone_size: .; cdr3_length: 16; d_call: .; v_call: TRBV27
cdr3_nt: TGCGCCAGCAGCTTCGACAGGGCGGCTGGAAACACCATATATTTT; cdr3_aa: CASSFDRAAGNTIYF; j_call: TRBJ1-3; clone_size: .; cdr3_length: 15; d_call: TRBD1; v_call: TRBV5-1
cdr3_nt: TGTGCCTGGAGTGCCGGGACAGGGACAAACACTGAAGCTTTCTTT; cdr3_aa: CAWSAGTGTNTEAFF; j_call: TRBJ1-1; clone_size: few; cdr3_length: 15; d_call: TRBD1; v_call: TRBV30
cdr3_nt: TGTGCCAGCAGTTCCACAGGGGCTAATTCACCCCTCCACTTT; cdr3_aa: CASSSTGANSPLHF; j_call: TRBJ1-6; clone_size: .; cdr3_length: 14; d_call: TRBD1; v_call: TRBV27
cdr3_nt: TGTGCCAGCAGCGAGGCTAACTATGGCTACACCTTC; cdr3_aa: CASSEANYGYTF; j_call: TRBJ1-2; clone_size: .; cdr3_length: 12; d_call: .; v_call: TRBV3-1/TRBV3-2
cdr3_nt: TGCGCCAGCAGCCGGGACAGGGAAGGCGCCGGGGAGCTGTTTTTT; cdr3_aa: CASSRDREGAGELFF; j_call: TRBJ2-2; clone_size: .; cdr3_length: 15; d_call: TRBD1; v_call: TRBV5-1
cdr3_nt: TGTGCCAGCTCACCTTCCGCGGGGTCTTACTATGGCTACACCTTC; cdr3_aa: CASSPSAGSYYGYTF; j_call: TRBJ1-2; clone_size: .; cdr3_length: 15; d_call: .; v_call: TRBV18
cdr3_nt: TGCAGTGCTAGTTTTCTAGCGGTAAACACAGATACGCAGTATTTT; cdr3_aa: CSASFLAVNTDTQYF; j_call: TRBJ2-3; clone_size: .; cdr3_length: 15; d_call: TRBD2; v_call: TRBV20-1
cdr3_nt: TGTGCCACCAGTGACACCGGGACAGGGGTCAATGAGCAGTTCTTC; cdr3_aa: CATSDTGTGVNEQFF; j_call: TRBJ2-1; clone_size: .; cdr3_length: 15; d_call: TRBD1; v_call: TRBV24-1
cdr3_nt: TGCGCCAGCAGCCAACAGGAGGGTGAAAAACTGTTTTTT; cdr3_aa: CASSQQEGEKLFF; j_call: TRBJ1-4; clone_size: once; cdr3_length: 13; d_call: .; v_call: TRBV4-1
cdr3_nt: TGTGCCAGCTCACCGGGGTCGGGACAGCAAAATGAGCAGTTCTTC; cdr3_aa: CASSPGSGQQNEQFF; j_call: TRBJ2-1; clone_size: .; cdr3_length: 15; d_call: TRBD1; v_call: TRBV18
cdr3_nt: TGTGCCAGCAGCGTAACTGAAAACTATGGCTACACCTTC; cdr3_aa: CASSVTENYGYTF; j_call: TRBJ1-2; clone_size: .; cdr3_length: 13; d_call: .; v_call: TRBV9
cdr3_nt: TGTGCCACCAGCAGAGATACCGGGGGATACACCATATATTTT; cdr3_aa: CATSRDTGGYTIYF; j_call: TRBJ1-3; clone_size: .; cdr3_length: 14; d_call: .; v_call: TRBV15
cdr3_nt: TGCGCCAGCAGCCAAGAAGGGCACAGGCTCTATGGCTACACCTTC; cdr3_aa: CASSQEGHRLYGYTF; j_call: TRBJ1-2; clone_size: .; cdr3_length: 15; d_call: .; v_call: TRBV4-1
cdr3_nt: TGTGCCAGCAGTAGACAGGGTGCGCAAGGCTACACCTTC; cdr3_aa: CASSRQGAQGYTF; j_call: TRBJ1-2; clone_size: .; cdr3_length: 13; d_call: TRBD1; v_call: TRBV6-5
cdr3_nt: TGTGCCAGCAGCAAGCGGGGGGAATCGCGCACAGATACGCAGTATTTT; cdr3_aa: CASSKRGESRTDTQYF; j_call: TRBJ2-3; clone_size: .; cdr3_length: 16; d_call: TRBD2; v_call: TRBV2
cdr3_nt: TGTGCCAGCAGCCCAGCCGGGGGACCGGCCTACAATGAGCAGTTCTTC; cdr3_aa: CASSPAGGPAYNEQFF; j_call: TRBJ2-1; clone_size: .; cdr3_length: 16; d_call: .; v_call: TRBV3-1/TRBV3-2
cdr3_nt: TGTGCCAGTAGTATCGCGATGAACACTGAAGCTTTCTTT; cdr3_aa: CASSIAMNTEAFF; j_call: TRBJ1-1; clone_size: .; cdr3_length: 13; d_call: .; v_call: TRBV19
cdr3_nt: TGTGCCAGCAGCTTCGGTGGGAGACTGGCCCCCCACACAGATACGCAGTATTTT; cdr3_aa: CASSFGGRLAPHTDTQYF; j_call: TRBJ2-3; clone_size: .; cdr3_length: 18; d_call: .; v_call: TRBV7-7
cdr3_nt: TGCGCCAGCAGCCAGGGGTTCAACACTGAAGCTTTCTTT; cdr3_aa: CASSQGFNTEAFF; j_call: TRBJ1-1; clone_size: .; cdr3_length: 13; d_call: .; v_call: TRBV5-1
cdr3_nt: TGTGCCAGCAGCTTCAAAACTGGCCCTCGACAGGGGTACGTTCAGCCCCAGCATTTT; cdr3_aa: CASSFKTGPRQGYVQPQHF; j_call: TRBJ1-5; clone_size: .; cdr3_length: 19; d_call: TRBD1; v_call: TRBV5-4
cdr3_nt: TGTGCCAGTAGTATAGGCGGCGGGAGCAATCAGCCCCAGCATTTT; cdr3_aa: CASSIGGGSNQPQHF; j_call: TRBJ1-5; clone_size: .; cdr3_length: 15; d_call: .; v_call: TRBV19
cdr3_nt: TGTGCCAGCAGCTTAGCAGGTGACAATGAGCAGTTCTTC; cdr3_aa: CASSLAGDNEQFF; j_call: TRBJ2-1; clone_size: once; cdr3_length: 13; d_call: .; v_call: TRBV11-2
cdr3_nt: TGCGCCAGCAGCAATACACAGGGAAAGGGTGGCTACACCTTC; cdr3_aa: CASSNTQGKGGYTF; j_call: TRBJ1-2; clone_size: few; cdr3_length: 14; d_call: .; v_call: TRBV5-1
cdr3_nt: TGTGCCAGCAGCCGGGGGGGGGATGAGCAGTTCTTC; cdr3_aa: CASSRGGDEQFF; j_call: TRBJ2-1; clone_size: .; cdr3_length: 12; d_call: TRBD2; v_call: TRBV7-8
cdr3_nt: TGTGCCAGCAGTACAGCCACAGGGAGGGTTGACTATGGCTACACCTTC; cdr3_aa: CASSTATGRVDYGYTF; j_call: TRBJ1-2; clone_size: .; cdr3_length: 16; d_call: .; v_call: TRBV27
cdr3_nt: TGCGCCAGCAGCCAAGATGGACAGAACTATGGCTACACCTTC; cdr3_aa: CASSQDGQNYGYTF; j_call: TRBJ1-2; clone_size: .; cdr3_length: 14; d_call: .; v_call: TRBV4-3
cdr3_nt: TGTGCCAGCAGCACAAGGGGACAGGGGGCATATAACTATGGCTACACCTTC; cdr3_aa: CASSTRGQGAYNYGYTF; j_call: TRBJ1-2; clone_size: few; cdr3_length: 17; d_call: TRBD1; v_call: TRBV28
cdr3_nt: TGTGCCAGCTCATCTGGGGACAGGAGTAATGAAAAACTGTTTTTT; cdr3_aa: CASSSGDRSNEKLFF; j_call: TRBJ1-4; clone_size: .; cdr3_length: 15; d_call: TRBD1; v_call: TRBV18